Listed below are T cell receptor beta chains from one sample, sequenced in a study of blood T cells in healthy people across ages. TCRdb analysed the 5' RACE reads with MiXCR anew, one entry per CDR3 protein. The sample consists of approximately 880,000 distinct CDR3 sequences, about 44% of them appearing once. The sequenced sample consisted of blood. The receptors were sampled from a man between 25 and 39 years old in good health. Both conserved end residues are part of each CDR3. D genes are given only for firm matches. Clone size is not always given. Where it is, it says once, few, many or a class for expanded clones.

once,TRBJ1-1,TRBV5-5,TRBD1,CASSSYDRGVEAFF,TGTGCCAGCAGCTCTTACGACAGGGGGGTTGAAGCTTTCTTT
NA,TRBJ1-1,TRBV7-2,NA,CASSPVGEAFF,TGTGCCAGCAGCCCCGTGGGGGAAGCTTTCTTT
NA,TRBJ2-5,TRBV7-2,TRBD2,CASRFSGGEEQYF,TGTGCCAGCAGGTTTAGCGGGGGGGAGGAGCAGTACTTC
NA,TRBJ2-1,TRBV7-2,TRBD2,CASSHWRGSSYNEQFF,TGTGCCAGCAGCCACTGGCGGGGGAGCTCCTACAATGAGCAGTTCTTC
NA,TRBJ2-7,TRBV3-1,NA,CASSRGSNSYEQYF,TGTGCCAGCAGCCGGGGCTCGAACTCCTACGAGCAGTACTTC
once,TRBJ1-2,TRBV6-5,NA,CASAGQGMANYGYTF,TGTGCCAGCGCCGGGCAGGGAATGGCTAACTATGGCTACACCTTC
few,TRBJ2-3,TRBV5-1,TRBD2,CASSLTSGGDTQYF,TGTGCCAGCAGCTTGACTAGCGGGGGAGATACGCAGTATTTT
NA,TRBJ2-7,TRBV4-1,TRBD2,CASSQTSGGPYEQYF,TGCGCCAGCAGCCAAACTAGCGGGGGGCCCTACGAGCAGTACTTC
once,TRBJ2-3,TRBV7-2,NA,CASNLVESGGGDTQYF,TGTGCCAGCAACTTAGTGGAGTCCGGGGGTGGAGATACGCAGTATTTT
NA,TRBJ1-2,TRBV30,NA,CAWRYRELFGYTF,TGTGCCTGGAGATATCGGGAATTATTTGGCTACACCTTC
NA,TRBJ2-7,TRBV27,TRBD2,CASSPSGGAAYEQYF,TGTGCCAGCAGTCCTAGCGGGGGGGCGGCCTACGAGCAGTACTTC
NA,TRBJ2-1,TRBV3-1,TRBD2,CASSQDPGLAGYNEQFF,TGTGCCAGCAGCCAAGATCCTGGACTAGCGGGGTACAATGAGCAGTTCTTC
NA,TRBJ2-1,TRBV6-1,TRBD2,CASRDLAGGLGRSYNEQFF,TGTGCCAGCAGAGATCTAGCGGGGGGGCTCGGGCGCTCCTACAATGAGCAGTTCTTC
NA,TRBJ2-4,TRBV23-1,NA,CASSQSAGRKNIQYF,TGCGCCAGCAGTCAATCGGCAGGGCGCAAAAACATTCAGTACTTC
NA,TRBJ1-2,TRBV10-2,NA,CASSDGPGGNYGYTF,TGCGCCAGCAGTGATGGGCCCGGGGGGAACTATGGCTACACCTTC
many,TRBJ1-5,TRBV7-2,TRBD1,CASSSGAQGGNQPQHF,TGTGCCAGCAGCTCTGGTGCACAGGGGGGGAATCAGCCCCAGCATTTT
NA,TRBJ2-1,TRBV5-1,TRBD2,CASSLASSGGYNEQFF,TGCGCCAGCAGCTTGGCGAGTAGCGGGGGGTATAATGAGCAGTTCTTC
NA,TRBJ2-7,TRBV20-1,TRBD2,CSARDTSGSYEQYF,TGCAGTGCTAGAGATACTAGCGGCTCCTACGAGCAGTACTTC
few,TRBJ2-3,TRBV18,NA,CASSPKGTDTQYF,TGTGCCAGCTCACCCAAGGGCACAGATACGCAGTATTTT
NA,TRBJ1-6,TRBV3-1,NA,CASSQGASNSPLHF,TGTGCCAGCAGCCAAGGGGCTTCAAATTCACCCCTCCACTTT
NA,TRBJ1-1,TRBV11-3,NA,CASSLVLGPGAITEAFF,TGTGCCAGCAGCTTAGTCCTGGGTCCAGGGGCGATCACTGAAGCTTTCTTT
few,TRBJ1-2,TRBV6-6,NA,CASRDSSLYGYTF,TGTGCCAGCAGGGACAGCTCCCTCTATGGCTACACCTTC
NA,TRBJ2-2,TRBV12-3/TRBV12-4,NA,CASSYLVGGPTGELFF,TGTGCCAGCAGTTACCTCGTGGGCGGACCCACCGGGGAGCTGTTTTTT
NA,TRBJ2-2,TRBV2,NA,CASILGAGVTGELFF,NA
few,TRBJ2-3,TRBV5-4,TRBD2,CASSFGGGGTDTQYF,TGTGCCAGCAGCTTTGGTGGGGGGGGAACAGATACGCAGTATTTT
few,TRBJ2-3,TRBV20-1,NA,CSADEAVGTDTQYF,TGCAGTGCCGACGAGGCGGTGGGCACAGATACGCAGTATTTT
few,TRBJ2-2,TRBV28,NA,CASLGGGNTGELFF,TGTGCCAGTCTTGGAGGGGGCAACACCGGGGAGCTGTTTTTT
once,TRBJ2-7,TRBV4-1,NA,CASSQVWGDGGIYEQYF,TGCGCCAGCAGCCAAGTGTGGGGGGACGGTGGGATCTACGAGCAGTACTTC
few,TRBJ1-2,TRBV4-2,NA,CASSQDLGAGYGYTF,TGTGCCAGCAGCCAAGATCTGGGGGCGGGCTATGGCTACACCTTC
once,TRBJ2-1,TRBV6-5,NA,CASSSGYGEQFF,TGTGCCAGCAGTTCAGGGTACGGTGAGCAGTTCTTC
NA,TRBJ1-1,TRBV6-1,NA,CASSEGTAYTEAFF,TGTGCCAGCAGTGAAGGTACAGCCTACACTGAAGCTTTCTTT
few,TRBJ2-7,TRBV5-1,TRBD1,CASNTGQGGYEQYF,TGCGCCAGCAATACGGGACAGGGCGGGTACGAGCAGTACTTC
few,TRBJ2-4,TRBV4-3,NA,CASSPRTAGIQYF,TGCGCCAGCAGCCCGAGGACAGCGGGCATTCAGTACTTC
NA,TRBJ2-3,TRBV7-9,NA,CASSFSSGYTDTQYF,TGTGCCAGCAGCTTCAGTAGCGGTTACACAGATACGCAGTATTTT
many,TRBJ2-3,TRBV7-9,TRBD2,CASSLASGGYTDTQYF,TGTGCCAGCAGCTTAGCTAGCGGGGGCTACACAGATACGCAGTATTTT
NA,TRBJ2-7,TRBV6-6,NA,CASSYAGRDPYEQYF,TGTGCCAGCAGTTACGCGGGGCGGGATCCCTACGAGCAGTACTTC
NA,TRBJ2-7,TRBV14,NA,CASSQLREQYF,TGTGCCAGCAGCCAACTACGCGAGCAGTACTTC
NA,TRBJ1-1,TRBV7-9,NA,CASSGEGIEAFF,TGTGCCAGCAGCGGGGAAGGGATTGAAGCTTTCTTT
few,TRBJ1-4,TRBV20-1,NA,CSALSGYATNEKLFF,TGCAGTGCCCTAAGCGGCTATGCAACTAATGAAAAACTGTTTTTT
once,TRBJ2-7,TRBV5-1,NA,CASNSPSLDTVYF,TGCGCCAGCAACTCCCCCTCCCTCGATACCGTGTACTTC
NA,TRBJ2-5,TRBV9,TRBD1,CASSADRGYETQYF,TGTGCCAGCAGCGCCGACAGGGGGTACGAGACCCAGTACTTC
NA,TRBJ2-7,TRBV6-2/TRBV6-3,NA,CASSPDGTSYEQYF,TGTGCCAGCAGCCCGGATGGGACTTCCTACGAGCAGTACTTC
NA,TRBJ2-1,TRBV29-1,NA,CSVSQGSYNEQFF,TGCAGCGTTTCCCAGGGTTCCTACAATGAGCAGTTCTTC